This T cell receptor beta chain was found in a study of T-cell reconstitution after alpha-beta-depleted transplantation in children. This clonotype was counted at least ten times. Between the trimmed V and J ends, which lost 5 bases and 7 bases, there was a span of 11 bases. CDR3 length: 13 amino acids. Germline CDR1 and CDR2: SGHTA and FQGTGA. Unique molecular identifiers were used in preparing the TCRbeta library. TCRdb analysed the PCR reads with MiXCR anew, one entry per CDR3 protein. The sample has about 230,000 distinct CDR3 sequences, 9.7% seen once. The genes are TRBV7-3 and TRBJ2-2; D is uncertain. The TCR was taken from a human donor who donated a stem cell graft to a child with SCID. The material was PBMCs from the stem cell graft donor, obtained from the stem cell graft. The CDR3 spells CASSPIWGGELFF. CDR3 nucleotide sequence: TGTGCCAGCAGCCCCATTTGGGGCGGGGAGCTGTTTTTT.